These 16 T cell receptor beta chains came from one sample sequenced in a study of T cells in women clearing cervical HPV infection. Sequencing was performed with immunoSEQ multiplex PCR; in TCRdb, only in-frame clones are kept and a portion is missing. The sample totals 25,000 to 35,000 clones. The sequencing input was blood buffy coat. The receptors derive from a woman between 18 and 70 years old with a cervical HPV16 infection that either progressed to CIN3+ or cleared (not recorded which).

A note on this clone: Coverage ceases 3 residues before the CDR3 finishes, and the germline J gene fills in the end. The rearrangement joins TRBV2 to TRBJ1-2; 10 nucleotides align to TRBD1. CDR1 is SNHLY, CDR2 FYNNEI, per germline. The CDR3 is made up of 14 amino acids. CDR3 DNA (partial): TGTGCCAGCAGTAACCGACAGGGGGCATGGGGC. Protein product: CASSNRQGAWG. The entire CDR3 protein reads CASSNRQGAWGYTF. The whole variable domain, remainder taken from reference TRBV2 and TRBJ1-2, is EPEVTQTPSHQVTQMGQEVILRCVPISNHLYFYWYRQILGQKVEFLVSFYNNEISEKSEIFDDQFSVERPDGSNFTLKIRSTKLEDSAMYFCASSNRQGAWGYTFGSGTRLTVV.

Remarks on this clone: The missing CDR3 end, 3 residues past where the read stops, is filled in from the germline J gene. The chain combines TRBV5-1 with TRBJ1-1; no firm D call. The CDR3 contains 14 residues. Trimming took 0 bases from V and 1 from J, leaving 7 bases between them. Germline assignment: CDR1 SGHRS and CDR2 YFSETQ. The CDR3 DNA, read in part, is TGCGCCAGCAGCTTGGCATGGCAGAACACTGAA. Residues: CASSLAWQNTE. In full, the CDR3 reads CASSLAWQNTEAFF.

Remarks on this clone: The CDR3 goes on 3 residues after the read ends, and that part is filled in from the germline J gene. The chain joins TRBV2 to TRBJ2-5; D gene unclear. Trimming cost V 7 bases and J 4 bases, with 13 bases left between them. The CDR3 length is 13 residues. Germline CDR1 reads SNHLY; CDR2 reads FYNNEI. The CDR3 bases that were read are TGTGCCAGCAAATCTGTCTATGGAGAGACC. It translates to CASKSVYGET. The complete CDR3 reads CASKSVYGETQYF. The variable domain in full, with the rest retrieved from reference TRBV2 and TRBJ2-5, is EPEVTQTPSHQVTQMGQEVILRCVPISNHLYFYWYRQILGQKVEFLVSFYNNEISEKSEIFDDQFSVERPDGSNFTLKIRSTKLEDSAMYFCASKSVYGETQYFGPGTRLLVL.

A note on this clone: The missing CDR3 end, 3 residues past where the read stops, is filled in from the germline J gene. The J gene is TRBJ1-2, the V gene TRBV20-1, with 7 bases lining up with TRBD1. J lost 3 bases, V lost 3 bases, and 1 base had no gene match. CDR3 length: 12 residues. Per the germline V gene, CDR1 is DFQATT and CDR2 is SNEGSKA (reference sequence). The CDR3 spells CSASQGDYGYTF. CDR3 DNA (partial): TGCAGTGCTAGCCAGGGGGACTATGGC.

The DNA read from the CDR3 is TGTGCCAGTAGCCTTCAGGGGCCATACGAG. It specifies CASSLQGPYE. The whole CDR3 reads CASSLQGPYEQYF. The chain joins TRBV19 to TRBJ2-7, with a possible D match to TRBD1 (6 bases). The CDR3 goes on 3 residues after the read ends, and that part is filled in from the germline J gene. In germline, CDR1 is LNHDA, CDR2 SQIVND (reference sequence). Trimming removed 6 bases at V and 4 bases at J, with 13 bases between. The CDR3 has 13 amino acids.

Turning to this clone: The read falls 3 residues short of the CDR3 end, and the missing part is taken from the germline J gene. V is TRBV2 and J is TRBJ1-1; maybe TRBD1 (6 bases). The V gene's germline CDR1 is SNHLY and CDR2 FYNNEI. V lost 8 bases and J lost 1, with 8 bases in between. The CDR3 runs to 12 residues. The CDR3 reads CASGGGNTEAFF. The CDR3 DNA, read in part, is TGTGCCAGCGGAGGGGGGAACACTGAA.

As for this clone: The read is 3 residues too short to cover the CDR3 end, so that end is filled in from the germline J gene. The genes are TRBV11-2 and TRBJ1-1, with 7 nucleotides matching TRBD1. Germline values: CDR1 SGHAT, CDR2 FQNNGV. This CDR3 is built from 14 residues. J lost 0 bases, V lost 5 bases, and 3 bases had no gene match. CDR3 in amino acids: CASSRDRVNTEAFF. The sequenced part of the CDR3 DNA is TGTGCCAGCAGCCGTGACAGGGTGAACACTGAA.

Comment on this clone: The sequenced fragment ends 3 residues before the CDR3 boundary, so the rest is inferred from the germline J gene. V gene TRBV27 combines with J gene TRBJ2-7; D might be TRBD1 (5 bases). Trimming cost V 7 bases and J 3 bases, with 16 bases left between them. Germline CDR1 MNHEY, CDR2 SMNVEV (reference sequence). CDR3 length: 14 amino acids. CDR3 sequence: CASMRNGANYEQYF. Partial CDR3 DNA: TGTGCCAGCATGAGGAATGGGGCCAACTACGAG.

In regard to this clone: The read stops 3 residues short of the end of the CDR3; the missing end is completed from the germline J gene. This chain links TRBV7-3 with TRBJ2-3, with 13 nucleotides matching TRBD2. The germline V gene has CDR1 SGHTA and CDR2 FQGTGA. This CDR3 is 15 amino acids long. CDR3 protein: CASSPGLAGDETQYF. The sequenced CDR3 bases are TGTGCCAGCAGCCCAGGACTAGCGGGAGATGAGACG. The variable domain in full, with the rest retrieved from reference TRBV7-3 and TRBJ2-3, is GAGVSQTPSNKVTEKGKYVELRCDPISGHTALYWYRQSLGQGPEFLIYFQGTGAADDSGLPNDRFFAVRPEGSVSTLKIQRTERGDSAVYLCASSPGLAGDETQYFGPGTRLTVL.

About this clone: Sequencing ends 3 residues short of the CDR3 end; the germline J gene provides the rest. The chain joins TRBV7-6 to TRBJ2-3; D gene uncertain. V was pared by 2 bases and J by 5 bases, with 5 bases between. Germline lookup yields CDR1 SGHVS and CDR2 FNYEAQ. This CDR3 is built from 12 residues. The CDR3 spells CASSLTGDTQYF. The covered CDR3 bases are TGTGCCAGCAGCTTAACCGGAGATACG.

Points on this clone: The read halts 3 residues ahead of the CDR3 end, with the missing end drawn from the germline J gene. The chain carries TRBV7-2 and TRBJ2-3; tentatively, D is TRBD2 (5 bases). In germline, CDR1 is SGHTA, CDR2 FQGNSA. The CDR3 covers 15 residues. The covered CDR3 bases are TGTGCCAGCAGCTTTCAGAGCGGAAACCAAGAGACG. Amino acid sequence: CASSFQSGNQET. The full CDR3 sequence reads CASSFQSGNQETQYF.

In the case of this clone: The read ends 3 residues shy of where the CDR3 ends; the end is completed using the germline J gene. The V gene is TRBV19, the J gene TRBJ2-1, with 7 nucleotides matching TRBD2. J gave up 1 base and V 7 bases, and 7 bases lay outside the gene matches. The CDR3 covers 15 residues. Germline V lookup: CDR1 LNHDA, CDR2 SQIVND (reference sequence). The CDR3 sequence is CASTYAGESYNEQFF. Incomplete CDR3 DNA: TGTGCCAGTACCTATGCGGGGGAGTCCTACAATGAG.

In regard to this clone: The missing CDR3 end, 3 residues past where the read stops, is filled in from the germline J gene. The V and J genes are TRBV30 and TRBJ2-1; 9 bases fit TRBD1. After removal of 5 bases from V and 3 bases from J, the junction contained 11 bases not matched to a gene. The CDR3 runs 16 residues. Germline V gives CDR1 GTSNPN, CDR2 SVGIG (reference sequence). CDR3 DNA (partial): TGTGCCTGGCAAAGGAGGGGACAGGGTGTCTACAATGAG. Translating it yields CAWQRRGQGVYNE. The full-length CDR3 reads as CAWQRRGQGVYNEQFF.

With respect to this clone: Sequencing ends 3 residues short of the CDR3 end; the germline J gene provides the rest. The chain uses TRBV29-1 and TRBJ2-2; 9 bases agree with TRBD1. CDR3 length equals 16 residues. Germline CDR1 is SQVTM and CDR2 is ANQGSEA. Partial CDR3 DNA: TGCAGCGCACAGGGGGCCGGTGCCTCTGGGGCCAACGTG. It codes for CSAQGAGASGANV. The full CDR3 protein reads CSAQGAGASGANVLFF.

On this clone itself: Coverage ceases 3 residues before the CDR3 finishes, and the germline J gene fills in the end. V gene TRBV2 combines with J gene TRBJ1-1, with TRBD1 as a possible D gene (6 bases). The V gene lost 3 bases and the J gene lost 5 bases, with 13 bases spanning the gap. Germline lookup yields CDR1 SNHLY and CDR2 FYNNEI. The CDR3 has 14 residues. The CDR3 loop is CASSEEGERTEAFF. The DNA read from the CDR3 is TGTGCCAGCAGTGAGGAGGGGGAAAGAACTGAA.

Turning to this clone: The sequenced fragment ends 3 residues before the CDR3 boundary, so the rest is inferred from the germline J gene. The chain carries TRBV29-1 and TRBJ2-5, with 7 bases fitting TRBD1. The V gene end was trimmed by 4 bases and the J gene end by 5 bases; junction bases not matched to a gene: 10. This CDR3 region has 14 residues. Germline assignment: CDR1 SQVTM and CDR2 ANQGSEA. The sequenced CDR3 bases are TGCAGCGTTGCCGAGGGGGCAGGTGCGGAGACC. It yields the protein CSVAEGAGAET. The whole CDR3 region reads CSVAEGAGAETQYF.